Following are 27 T cell receptor beta chains from one sample sequenced in a study of T cells in Graves' hyperthyroidism and ophthalmopathy. Amplified TCR beta CDR3 regions came from RNA transcripts. A set of HTBI primers served as the primers for a first-round RT-PCR of the TCR CDR3. Via MiXCR, TCRdb re-called the multiplex PCR reads, giving one row per CDR3 protein. The sample has 500,000 to 650,000 distinct CDR3 sequences, 40% to 55% seen once. The sequencing input was peripheral blood or thyroid tissue (not recorded which). These receptor sequences come from an adult woman with Graves' disease, either hyperthyroidism or ophthalmopathy (not recorded which).

This clonotype was picked up a small number of times. The chain combines TRBV29-1 with TRBJ2-7; D call uncertain. The CDR3 is 14 residues long. The V gene's germline CDR1 is SQVTM and CDR2 ANQGSEA. Trimming removed 4 bases from V and 1 base from J, with 14 bases in between. The CDR3 DNA is TGCAGCGTTGTCACGTTTCCGTCGTCCTACGAGCAGTACTTC. Translating gives CSVVTFPSSYEQYF.

This clonotype turned up a few times. V usage is TRBV20-1 and J usage is TRBJ1-5, with D unresolved. The length of the CDR3 is 12 residues. Per the germline V gene, CDR1 is DFQATT and CDR2 is SNEGSKA (reference sequence). V lost 6 bases and J 1 base, leaving 7 bases between the germline ends. The DNA of the CDR3 is TGCAGTGCCGTAATAAGCAATCAGCCCCAGCATTTT. Its translation is CSAVISNQPQHF.

As regards this clonotype: This may stem from a read error, because a much larger clone lies one nucleotide away. The rearrangement uses TRBV6-1 and TRBJ1-1; D call uncertain. Germline CDR1 is MNHNS and CDR2 is SASEGT. CDR3 length: 11 residues. The CDR3, as DNA: TGTGCCAGCAACCGCCGCACTGAAGCTTCCTTT. This translates into CASNRRTEASF.

This clonotype was seen a few times. The V call is TRBV6-1, the J call TRBJ1-2; 11 bases fit TRBD1. The V segment lost 7 bases and the J segment 6 bases; nucleotides outside the gene matches: 10. Germline CDR1 reads MNHNS; CDR2 reads SASEGT. CDR3 length: 15 amino acids. CDR3 bases: TGTGCCAGCACTACAGGACAGGGGGCTTTTAATGGCTACACCTTC. Translation gives CASTTGQGAFNGYTF.

The chain has TRBV7-2 and TRBJ1-6; 7 bases are a match to TRBD1. CDR3 size: 15 residues. CDR1 is SGHTA and CDR2 is FQGNSA in the germline V gene. V trimming: 2 bases; J trimming: 10 bases; junction bases outside the gene matches: 8. This CDR3 reads CASSLIPGQWSPLHF. The CDR3 bases are TGTGCCAGCAGCTTAATCCCGGGACAGTGGTCACCCCTCCACTTT.

This chain joins TRBV14 and TRBJ1-1; D is unresolved. The CDR3 has 14 residues. From germline, CDR1 is SGHDN and CDR2 FVKESK. V gave up 4 bases and J gave up 6 bases, with 15 bases separating them. In DNA, the CDR3 is TGTGCCAGCAGCCCCAGTCATTTGAGCCCTGAAGCTTTCTTT. Its translation: CASSPSHLSPEAFF. The full variable domain, with the rest looked up from reference TRBV14 and TRBJ1-1, is EAGVTQFPSHSVIEKGQTVTLRCDPISGHDNLYWYRRVMGKEIKFLLHFVKESKQDESGMPNNRFLAERTGGTYSTLKVQPAELEDSGVYFCASSPSHLSPEAFFGQGTRLTVV.

Comment on this clonotype: Germline and junction disagree at one end, which may indicate a read error. The chain carries TRBV20-1 and TRBJ1-5; D call uncertain. The CDR3 sequence is 13 residues long. Germline lookup yields CDR1 DFQATT and CDR2 SNEGSKA (reference sequence). The CDR3 loop reads CSAKGQNNQPQHF. As DNA, the CDR3 is TGCAGCGCTAAAGGGCAGAACAATCAGCCCCAGCATTTT.

The V and J genes are TRBV12-3 or TRBV12-4 and TRBJ2-5; 7 bases agree with TRBD2. The CDR3 contains 15 residues. V trimming: 3 bases; J trimming: 5 bases; junction bases outside the gene matches: 9. CDR3 residues: CASSFGGREWETQYF. The CDR3 DNA reads as TGTGCCAGCAGTTTCGGGGGGAGGGAGTGGGAGACCCAGTACTTC.

In this sample, this clonotype turned up many times. The V and J genes are TRBV4-2 and TRBJ1-2; D is possibly TRBD1 (5 bases). Per germline, CDR1 LGHNA and CDR2 YNFKEQ. The CDR3 has 15 residues. With 0 bases removed from V and 3 bases from J, the gap between germline ends came to 11 bases. The DNA of the CDR3 is TGTGCCAGCAGCCAAGAGCGGGGGTCTGACTATGGCTACACCTTC. This codes for CASSQERGSDYGYTF.

The V gene is TRBV2, the J gene TRBJ2-7, with D perhaps given as TRBD1 or TRBD2 (7 bases each). Germline values: CDR1 SNHLY, CDR2 FYNNEI. V was pared by 6 bases and J by 7 bases, with 19 bases between. This CDR3 contains 14 residues. CDR3 coding DNA: TGTGCCAGCAGCTCGGGGGGACAGTCAAGGGAGCAGTACTTC. Amino acid sequence: CASSSGGQSREQYF.

The chain joins TRBV6-5 to TRBJ2-7; 7 bases align to TRBD1. The CDR3 runs to 13 residues. Per the germline V gene, CDR1 is MNHEY and CDR2 is SVGAGI. V lost 6 bases and J lost 7; bases outside the gene matches: 9. CDR3 nucleotide sequence: TGTGCCAGCAGACGGGACAGAATCGAAGAGCAGTACTTC. It codes for CASRRDRIEEQYF.

This rearrangement joins TRBV11-2 to TRBJ2-7; the D gene is possibly TRBD1 (6 bases). There are 17 residues in the CDR3. Germline lookup yields CDR1 SGHAT and CDR2 FQNNGV. V was cut by 5 bases and J by 1 base, with 21 bases left in between. CDR3 residues: CASSVGGGLAGSYEQYF. CDR3 sequence (DNA): TGTGCCAGCAGCGTAGGGGGTGGATTAGCAGGGTCCTACGAGCAGTACTTC.

This clonotype was seen more than once but under ten times. The CDR3 sequence: CASSPKNRAYEQYF. CDR3 DNA sequence: TGTGCCAGCAGTCCGAAGAACAGGGCTTACGAGCAGTACTTC. The chain is built from TRBV7-2 and TRBJ2-7; maybe TRBD1 (6 bases). Trimming left V 6 bases short and J 4 bases short, with 16 bases between. CDR3 length: 14 residues. Looked up from germline, CDR1 is SGHTA and CDR2 is FQGNSA.

In its sample, this clonotype was seen a few times. The chain's CDR3 is CASSVQRESTQYF. The CDR3 coding sequence is TGTGCCAGCAGTGTCCAGCGGGAGTCTACGCAGTATTTT. The J gene is TRBJ2-3, the V gene TRBV25-1, with TRBD2 matching 8 bases. V lost 4 bases to trimming and J lost 8 bases; unmatched junction nucleotides: 5. From germline, CDR1 is MGHDK and CDR2 SYGVNS. The CDR3 extends over 13 amino acids.

V and J are TRBV3-1 and TRBJ1-2, with a weak D call TRBD1 (6 bases). V shed 4 bases and J shed 6 bases, with 12 bases lying between them. CDR1 is LGHDT, CDR2 YNNKEL, per germline (reference sequence). CDR3 size: 13 residues. The CDR3 bases are TGTGCCAGCAGCCCCCGGACAGTTAATGGCTACACCTTC. It yields the protein CASSPRTVNGYTF.

This chain links TRBV11-2 with TRBJ1-6; D ambiguous. V dropped 8 bases and J dropped 10 bases, with 15 bases sitting between them. The CDR3 runs 13 residues. The germline V gene encodes CDR1 SGHAT and CDR2 FQNNGV. The CDR3 sequence: CASLSLGNSPLHF. CDR3 DNA: TGTGCCAGCCTGAGCCTGGGGAACTCACCCCTCCACTTT.

The rearrangement joins TRBV10-3 to TRBJ1-5; TRBD1 agrees at 12 bases. CDR1 and CDR2 from the germline V gene are ENHRY and SYGVKD. V gave up 8 bases and J gave up 2 bases; unmatched junction bases: 4. This CDR3 region has 15 residues. The CDR3 spells CAIGDRGRGNQPQHF. The CDR3 DNA sequence: TGTGCCATCGGGGACAGGGGGCGAGGCAATCAGCCCCAGCATTTT.

In its sample, this clonotype was seen many times. The CDR3 region has the DNA TGCAGCGCAGGCAGGCTAGCGGGGGTCGAGACCCAGTACTTC. Translated, it gives CSAGRLAGVETQYF. This sequence joins TRBV29-1 and TRBJ2-5; 10 nucleotides agree with TRBD2. Looked up from germline, CDR1 is SQVTM and CDR2 is ANQGSEA. V gave up 7 bases and J gave up 5 bases; unmatched junction bases: 10. The CDR3 length is 14 residues.

The chain is built from TRBV7-9 and TRBJ1-3; D gene ambiguous. Germline V gene data show CDR1 as SEHNR and CDR2 as FQNEAQ (reference sequence). The CDR3 sequence is 16 residues long. V shed 5 bases and J shed 3 bases, with 17 bases lying between them. CDR3 protein: CASSHFEATHGNTIYF. In DNA form, the CDR3 reads TGTGCCAGCAGCCATTTCGAGGCAACGCATGGAAACACCATATATTTT.

This clonotype was picked up many times. The chain uses TRBV20-1 and TRBJ1-1; TRBD1 might be the D (5 bases). Per germline, CDR1 DFQATT and CDR2 SNEGSKA (reference sequence). CDR3 length: 13 residues. The V and J ends lost 4 bases and 3 bases respectively, with 12 bases between them. CDR3 sequence (DNA): TGCAGTGCTACCGGTGGGGGGGACACTGAAGCTTTCTTT. Translation: CSATGGGDTEAFF.

This chain uses TRBV2 with TRBJ1-1, with a possible D match to TRBD1 (6 bases). The germline V gene has CDR1 SNHLY and CDR2 FYNNEI. The CDR3 extends over 18 amino acids. V shed 2 bases and J shed 3 bases, with 22 bases lying between them. This chain's CDR3 is CASSEWAEGDYGYTEAFF. The CDR3 region has the DNA TGTGCCAGCAGTGAATGGGCAGAGGGGGACTATGGCTACACTGAAGCTTTCTTT.

The chain couples TRBV7-2 to TRBJ2-2; possibly TRBD2 for D (6 bases). Trimming removed 4 bases from V and 7 bases from J, with 10 bases in between. The CDR3 covers 13 residues. Germline-derived CDR1 and CDR2 are SGHTA and FQGNSA. CDR3: CASSSQEGGELFF. The CDR3 DNA reads TGTGCCAGCAGCTCCCAGGAGGGCGGGGAGCTGTTTTTT.

There are a few counts of this clonotype. The V gene is TRBV25-1, the J gene TRBJ1-6; TRBD1 agrees at 7 bases. CDR3 length: 14 amino acids. Germline V gene data show CDR1 as MGHDK and CDR2 as SYGVNS. The ends lost 6 bases at V and 8 bases at J; junction bases unmatched: 7. The CDR3 nucleotides are TGTGCCAGCAGCAGACAGGGAGGGGATTCACCCCTCCACTTT. Amino acid sequence: CASSRQGGDSPLHF.

V is TRBV20-1 and J is TRBJ2-2; 10 nucleotides line up with TRBD2. CDR3 length equals 15 residues. The J segment lost 7 bases and the V segment lost 5 bases, leaving 10 bases of the junction unmatched. Per the germline V gene, CDR1 is DFQATT and CDR2 is SNEGSKA (reference sequence). CDR3 sequence (DNA): TGCAGTGCTGGGGGAAAAGCGGGAGGGATCGGGGAGCTGTTTTTT. Encoded protein: CSAGGKAGGIGELFF.

The CDR3 region is CASSFSTGAPGTEAFF. CDR3 nucleotide sequence: TGTGCCAGCAGCTTCTCGACAGGGGCCCCTGGAACTGAAGCTTTCTTT. The V call is TRBV13, the J call TRBJ1-1; 8 nucleotides agree with TRBD1. V was pared by 3 bases and J by 5 bases, with 11 bases of the junction left unmatched. The CDR3 is 16 residues long. In germline, CDR1 is PRHDT, CDR2 FYEKMQ (reference sequence).

This sequence joins TRBV12-3 or TRBV12-4 and TRBJ1-5; D is uncertain. V was cut by 5 bases and J by 0 bases, with 14 bases left in between. The CDR3 runs 16 residues. The CDR3 DNA is TGTGCCAGCAGTCGAGACGGTGATTATAGCAATCAGCCCCAGCATTTT. This sequence encodes CASSRDGDYSNQPQHF.

Comment on this clonotype: One end of the junction is discordant with germline, which a read error may explain. The chain links TRBV24-1 to TRBJ2-7; D tentatively reads TRBD1 or TRBD2 (5 bases each). The V gene's germline CDR1 is KGHDR and CDR2 SFDVKD. There are 16 residues in the CDR3. CDR3 sequence (DNA): TGTCCCACCAGCGGACAAGTAGGATGGGGCTCCTACGAGCAGTACTTC. Translated: CPTSGQVGWGSYEQYF.